Below are 8 T cell receptor beta chains sequenced from a single sample in a study of TIL therapy for anti-PD-1-resistant metastatic lung cancer. Indicated time point: pre-treatment sample, taken before nivolumab and TIL therapy. The immunoSEQ assay was v3. The repertoire was sequenced with immunoSEQ multiplex PCR; TCRdb's copy has only in-frame clones and lacks some. Altogether about 50,000 clones are present, approximately 83% being singletons, with the ten largest covering more than 4.5%. The sample consisted of blood, taken at baseline. The receptors were sampled from a person between 25 and 79 years old with non-small cell lung cancer.

This chain uses TRBV19 with TRBJ2-7; D call uncertain. CDR3 length: 16 amino acids. V was shortened by 5 bases and J by 4 bases, with 21 bases between the two germline ends. CDR1 is LNHDA, CDR2 SQIVND, per germline (reference sequence). The CDR3 nucleotides are TGTGCCAGTAGTCTCGACGAGGAGTCCGCTGGGTACGAGCAGTACTTC. It yields the protein CASSLDEESAGYEQYF.

The gene calls are TRBV3-1 (or the pseudogene TRBV3-2) and TRBJ2-1, with no clear D. Trimming stripped 5 bases from V and 4 bases from J, with 9 bases between. The germline V gene has CDR1 LGHDT and CDR2 YNNKEL (reference sequence). The CDR3 consists of 13 residues. Here the CDR3 DNA reads TGTGCCAGCAGCGAGGAAGAGTACAATGAGCAGTTCTTC. It codes for CASSEEEYNEQFF.

This sequence joins TRBV19 and TRBJ1-5; the D gene is possibly TRBD1 (5 bases). The CDR3 is 13 amino acids. Trimming cost V 5 bases and J 6 bases, with 11 bases left between them. Germline CDR1 is LNHDA and CDR2 is SQIVND (reference sequence). DNA for the CDR3: TGTGCCAGTAGTGAACAGGTCCGTCAGCCCCAGCATTTT. Translated, it gives CASSEQVRQPQHF.

This clone was seen a single time. The rearrangement links TRBV5-1 to TRBJ2-3; D ambiguous. The germline gives CDR1 SGHRS, CDR2 YFSETQ. CDR3 size: 14 residues. V shed 6 bases and J shed 2 bases, with 13 bases lying between them. DNA of the CDR3: TGCGCCAGCACCGCGACTGCCTACACAGATACGCAGTATTTT. As protein: CASTATAYTDTQYF.

This clone has more than one count but fewer than ten. The chain couples TRBV29-1 to TRBJ2-2, with 9 nucleotides matching TRBD1. CDR1 SQVTM and CDR2 ANQGSEA come from the germline V gene. The CDR3 has 13 amino acids. Unmatched junction bases numbered 3, after V lost 7 bases and J lost 3 bases. The CDR3 region has the DNA TGCAGCGCACAGGGGGCGGACACCGGGGAGCTGTTTTTT. It specifies CSAQGADTGELFF.

The table lists this clone with a count of one. The chain combines TRBV30 with TRBJ1-5; D not certain. CDR1 and CDR2 (germline): GTSNPN, SVGIG (reference sequence). The CDR3 is 13 amino acids. Deletions cut 0 bases from V and 1 base from J, with 4 bases between. This chain's CDR3 is CAWSVRSNQPQHF. The CDR3 DNA reads TGTGCCTGGAGTGTCAGGAGCAATCAGCCCCAGCATTTT. Full variable domain (rest looked up from reference TRBV30 and TRBJ1-5): SQTIHQWPATLVQPVGSPLSLECTVEGTSNPNLYWYRQAAGRGLQLLFYSVGIGQISSEVPQNLSASRPQDRQFILSSKKLLLSDSGFYLCAWSVRSNQPQHFGDGTRLSIL.

Only one count was recorded for this clone. The chain has TRBV3-1 (or the pseudogene TRBV3-2) and TRBJ1-5, with 7 bases that match TRBD1. V lost 1 base and J lost 2; bases outside the gene matches: 11. Germline loops: CDR1 LGHDT, CDR2 YNNKEL (reference sequence). CDR3 length equals 18 residues. In nucleotides, the CDR3 is TGTGCCAGCAGCCAAGCTGGGCCAGGGGGTCGTGGCAATCAGCCCCAGCATTTT. Amino acid sequence: CASSQAGPGGRGNQPQHF.

This chain links TRBV9 with TRBJ2-2, with 10 bases matching TRBD1. V gave up 5 bases and J gave up 1 base; unmatched junction bases: 2. The V gene's germline CDR1 is SGDLS and CDR2 YYNGEE. The CDR3 consists of 15 residues. The CDR3 loop reads CASRTGGWNTGELFF. In nucleotides, the CDR3 is TGTGCCAGCAGGACAGGGGGCTGGAACACCGGGGAGCTGTTTTTT.